This T cell receptor beta chain was captured by sequencing in a study of Ad26.COV2.S vaccination and SARS-CoV-2 variants. Study-wide background: Participants got Ad26.COV2.S intramuscularly, once or twice 56 days apart.

A note on this clone: Antigen specificity is unknown.

Libraries were prepared by immunoSEQ multiplex PCR; TCRdb keeps only in-frame clonotypes and omits some of them. The sample carries 300,000 to 350,000 clones, around four fifths recorded once. Treatment defined: roughly 20 received Ad26.COV2.S at low or high dose, single or two shots; 5 received placebo; per-sample allocation not given. The investigators took samples on day 63 after the first vaccine or placebo injection. Findings and caveats of the study: Substantial response breadth was reportedly seen for spike-specific CD8+ and CD4+ T cells after vaccination. Relative to placebo recipients, vaccine recipients exhibited elevated spike-specific TCR breadth.

CDR1 and CDR2 (germline): SNHLY, FYNNEI. This CDR3 contains 12 residues. This TCR derives from a person between 18 and 60 years old who received the Ad26.COV2.S COVID-19 vaccine or a placebo. The source was peripheral blood, collected in a trial of Ad26.COV2.S vaccine versus placebo. The chain couples TRBV2 to TRBJ2-5, with 9 bases matching TRBD1. CDR3 region: CAAQGAKETQYF. The CDR3 bases are TGTGCGGCACAGGGGGCTAAGGAGACCCAGTACTTC. Using reference TRBV2 and TRBJ2-5 for the parts outside the CDR3, the full variable domain is EPEVTQTPSHQVTQMGQEVILRCVPISNHLYFYWYRQILGQKVEFLVSFYNNEISEKSEIFDDQFSVERPDGSNFTLKIRSTKLEDSAMYFCAAQGAKETQYFGPGTRLLVL.